This passage covers 4 T cell receptor beta chains from one sample sequenced in a study of technical replicates of blood from four donors. Libraries were prepared by immunoSEQ multiplex PCR; TCRdb keeps only in-frame clonotypes and omits some of them. The data contain around 79,000 clones, around 90% of them singletons. The specimen sequenced was T cells isolated from PBMCs. These receptors all come from a human donor in good health.

The chain employs TRBV27 and TRBJ1-6, with 10 bases fitting TRBD1. V shed 2 bases, J shed 8 bases, and the junction held 6 bases outside the gene matches. CDR3 size: 16 residues. Per germline, CDR1 MNHEY and CDR2 SMNVEV (reference sequence). In DNA form, the CDR3 reads TGTGCCAGCAGTTTAGGGACAGGGGACTTGTATTCACCCCTCCACTTT. Translation: CASSLGTGDLYSPLHF.

V usage is TRBV25-1 and J usage is TRBJ1-2; D is undetermined. Germline CDR1 MGHDK, CDR2 SYGVNS. The CDR3 spans 11 residues. Trimming stripped 3 bases from V and 5 bases from J, with 4 bases between. CDR3 bases: TGTGCCAGCAGTGATCGTTATGGCTACACCTTC. Protein: CASSDRYGYTF.

The genes are TRBV7-8 and TRBJ1-2, with TRBD1 as a possible D gene (6 bases). CDR1 is SGHVS, CDR2 FQNEAQ, per germline. The CDR3 contains 14 residues. The ends were cut back, 5 bases at V and 6 bases at J, with 16 bases in the middle. The CDR3 reads CASSLRDRSNGYTF. CDR3 sequence (DNA): TGTGCCAGCAGCCTCCGCGACAGGAGCAATGGCTACACCTTC.

The chain couples TRBV11-2 to TRBJ2-7; no definite D call. CDR3 length: 14 amino acids. Per the germline V gene, CDR1 is SGHAT and CDR2 is FQNNGV. The ends were cut back, 3 bases at V and 3 bases at J, with 12 bases in the middle. The CDR3 here is CASSFESGFYEQYF. DNA of the CDR3: TGTGCCAGCAGCTTCGAGTCGGGTTTCTACGAGCAGTACTTC.